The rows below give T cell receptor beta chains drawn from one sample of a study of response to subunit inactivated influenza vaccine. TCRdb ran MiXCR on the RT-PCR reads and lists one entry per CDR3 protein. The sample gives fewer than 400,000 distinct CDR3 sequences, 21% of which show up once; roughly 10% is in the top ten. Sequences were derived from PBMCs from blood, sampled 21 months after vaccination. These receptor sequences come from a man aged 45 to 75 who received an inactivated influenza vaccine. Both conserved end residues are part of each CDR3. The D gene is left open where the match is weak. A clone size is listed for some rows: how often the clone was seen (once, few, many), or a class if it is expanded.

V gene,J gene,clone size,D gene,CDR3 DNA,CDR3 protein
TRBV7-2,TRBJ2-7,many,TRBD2,TGTGCCAGCAGCTTAGGTCTAGCGGGAGGGCTCAACGAGCAGTACTTC,CASSLGLAGGLNEQYF
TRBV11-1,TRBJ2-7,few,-,TGTGCCAGCAGCCCTACGTACGTGCGCCTCTACGAGCAGTACTTC,CASSPTYVRLYEQYF
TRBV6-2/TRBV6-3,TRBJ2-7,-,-,TGTGCCAGCAGAAGCGATCCCTACGAGCAGTACTTC,CASRSDPYEQYF
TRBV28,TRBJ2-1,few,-,TGTGCCAGCAGTTTTTTTGGGAAGAGTGAGCAGTTCTTC,CASSFFGKSEQFF
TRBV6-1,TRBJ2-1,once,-,TGTGCCAGCAGTGATCTCGTTAAGTTTGAGCAGTTCTTC,CASSDLVKFEQFF
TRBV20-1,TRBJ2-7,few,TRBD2,TGCAGAACCAGCGGGAGGGCCTCCGACGAGCAGTACTTC,CRTSGRASDEQYF
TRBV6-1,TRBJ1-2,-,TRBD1,TGTGCCAGCAGTCAGGGACAGGGTTCCTATGGCTACACCTTC,CASSQGQGSYGYTF
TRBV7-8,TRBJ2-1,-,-,TGTGCCAGCAGCTTAGCGGTCGGAAACATCTACAATGAGCAGTTCTTC,CASSLAVGNIYNEQFF
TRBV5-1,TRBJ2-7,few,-,TGCGCCAGCAGCTTGGGGGGGATCTACGAGCAGTACTTC,CASSLGGIYEQYF
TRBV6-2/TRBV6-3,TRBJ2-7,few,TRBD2,TGTGCCAGCACCGGACAGCGGGAGGCCTACGAGCAGTACTTC,CASTGQREAYEQYF
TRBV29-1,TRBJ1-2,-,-,TGCAGCTCCTTCATGGCTAACTATGGCTACACCTTC,CSSFMANYGYTF
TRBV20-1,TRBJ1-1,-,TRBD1,TGCAGTGCTAGAGATGACAGGGCAGGCACTGAAGCTTTCTTT,CSARDDRAGTEAFF
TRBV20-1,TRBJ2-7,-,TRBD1,TGCAGTGCTAGGCAAGGAACAGGGGTCTACGAGCAGTACTTC,CSARQGTGVYEQYF
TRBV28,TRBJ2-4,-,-,TGTGCCAGCAGTTTAGCAGGGACCAAAAACATTCAGTACTTC,CASSLAGTKNIQYF
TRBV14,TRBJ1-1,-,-,TGTGCCAGCAGCCAAGTTAGAGGAATGAACACTGAAGCTTTCTTT,CASSQVRGMNTEAFF
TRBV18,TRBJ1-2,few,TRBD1,TGTGCCAGCTCAACAAGACAGGGGGCGGGCTATGGCTACACCTTC,CASSTRQGAGYGYTF
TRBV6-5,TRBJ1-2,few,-,TGTGCCAGCAGACAGGGCTTCGGAGGCTACACCTTC,CASRQGFGGYTF
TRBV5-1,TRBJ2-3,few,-,TGCGCCAGCAGCTTGGGTGCGGGCCAAGGGAGCACAGATACGCAGTATTTT,CASSLGAGQGSTDTQYF
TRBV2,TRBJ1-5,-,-,TGTGCCAGCAGGCAGGGGCATAGCAATCAGCCCCAGCATTTT,CASRQGHSNQPQHF
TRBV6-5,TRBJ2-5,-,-,TGTGCCAGCAGTTGGGGCATTTACGAAGAGACCCAGTACTTC,CASSWGIYEETQYF
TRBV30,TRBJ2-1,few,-,TGTGCCTGGAGTTGGGGCAATGAGCAGTTCTTC,CAWSWGNEQFF
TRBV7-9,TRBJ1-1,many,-,TGTGCCAGCAGCTTAGATAGGTTCGAAGCTTTCTTT,CASSLDRFEAFF
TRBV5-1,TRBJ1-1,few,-,TGCGCCAGCAGCATCACAGGGTTCGACACTGAAGCTTTCTTT,CASSITGFDTEAFF
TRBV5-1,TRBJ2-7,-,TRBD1,TGCGCCAGCAGCTCTGACAGGGCCTCACTCTCCTACGAGCAGTACTTC,CASSSDRASLSYEQYF
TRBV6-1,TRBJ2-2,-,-,TGTGCCAGCAGCCTAGCAGGGTCCGGCGGGGAGCTGTTTTTT,CASSLAGSGGELFF
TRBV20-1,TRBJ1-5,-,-,TGCAGTGCTAGAGTCAGGGGATATTTGAACAGCAATCAGCCCCAGCATTTT,CSARVRGYLNSNQPQHF
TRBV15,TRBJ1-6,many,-,TGTGCCACCAGCAGAGAAGGTTTCGGAACGGGGAAATCACCCCTCCACTTT,CATSREGFGTGKSPLHF
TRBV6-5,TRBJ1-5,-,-,TGTGCCAGCAGTTACTCCCGAGCATCCGGGGGCCGCAATCAGCCCCAGCATTTT,CASSYSRASGGRNQPQHF
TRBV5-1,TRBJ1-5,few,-,TGCGCCAGCAGCTTGGAGGGGGGCATGAGTCCCCAGCATTTT,CASSLEGGMSPQHF